This TCR beta chain was obtained from a study of blood T cell repertoires in COVID-19. Study context: Acute-phase and convalescent COVID-19 samples originated in the United States, Italy and Spain. Nucleic acid was either cDNA or gDNA, and it came from T cells, B-cell-depleted T cells, or PBMCs.

TCRdb keeps only in-frame clones here, not all; method: immunoSEQ multiplex PCR. The sample holds more than 150,000 clones, 86% seen once. Germline CDR1 reads MNHEY; CDR2 reads SVGAGI. The length of the CDR3 is 12 residues. Trimming removed 8 bases at V and 0 bases at J, with 7 bases between. V and J are TRBV6-5 and TRBJ1-2, with D hard to call. This clonotype was sampled from a man in his sixties with acute or convalescent COVID-19. Sequencing was carried out using peripheral blood. The CDR3 region is CASSISNYGYTF. Here the CDR3 DNA reads TGTGCCAGCTCTATTTCTAACTATGGCTACACCTTC.